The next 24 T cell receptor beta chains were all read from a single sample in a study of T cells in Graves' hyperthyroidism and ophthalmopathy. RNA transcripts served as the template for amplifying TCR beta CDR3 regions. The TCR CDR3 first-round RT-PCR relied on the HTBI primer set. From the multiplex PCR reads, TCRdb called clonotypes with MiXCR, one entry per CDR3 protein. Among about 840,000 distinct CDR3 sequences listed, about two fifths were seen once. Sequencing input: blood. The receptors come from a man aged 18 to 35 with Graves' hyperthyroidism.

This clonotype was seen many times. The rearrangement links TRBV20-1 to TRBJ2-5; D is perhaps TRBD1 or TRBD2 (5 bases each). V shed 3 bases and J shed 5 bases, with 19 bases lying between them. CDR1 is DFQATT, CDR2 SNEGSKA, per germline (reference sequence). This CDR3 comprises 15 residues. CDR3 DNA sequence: TGCAGTGCTAGCGGTGTCGGGGCGTTGGTGGAGACCCAGTACTTC. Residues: CSASGVGALVETQYF.

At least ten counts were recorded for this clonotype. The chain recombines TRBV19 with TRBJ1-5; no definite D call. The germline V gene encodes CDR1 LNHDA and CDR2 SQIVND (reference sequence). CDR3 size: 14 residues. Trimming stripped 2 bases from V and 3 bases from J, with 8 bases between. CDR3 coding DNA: TGTGCCAGTAGTATAATGGGAAACAATCAGCCCCAGCATTTT. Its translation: CASSIMGNNQPQHF.

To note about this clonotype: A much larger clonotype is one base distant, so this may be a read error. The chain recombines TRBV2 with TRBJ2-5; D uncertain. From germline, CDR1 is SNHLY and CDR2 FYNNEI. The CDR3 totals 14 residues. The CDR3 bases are TGTGCCAACAGTGAAGCCCCGTCCCAAGAGACCCAGTACTTC. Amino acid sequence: CANSEAPSQETQYF. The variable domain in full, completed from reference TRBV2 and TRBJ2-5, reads EPEVTQTPSHQVTQMGQEVILRCVPISNHLYFYWYRQILGQKVEFLVSFYNNEISEKSEIFDDQFSVERPDGSNFTLKIRSTKLEDSAMYFCANSEAPSQETQYFGPGTRLLVL.

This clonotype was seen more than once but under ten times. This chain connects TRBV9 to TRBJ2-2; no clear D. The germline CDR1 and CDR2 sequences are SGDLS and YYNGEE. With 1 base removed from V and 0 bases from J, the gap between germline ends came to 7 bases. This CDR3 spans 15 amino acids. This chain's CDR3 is CASSVLGSNTGELFF. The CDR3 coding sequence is TGTGCCAGCAGCGTATTAGGGTCGAACACCGGGGAGCTGTTTTTT.

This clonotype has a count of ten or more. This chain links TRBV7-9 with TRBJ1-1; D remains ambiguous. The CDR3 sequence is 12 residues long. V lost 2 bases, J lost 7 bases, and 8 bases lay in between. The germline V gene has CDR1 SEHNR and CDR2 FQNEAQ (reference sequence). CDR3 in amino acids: CASSLSPYEAFF. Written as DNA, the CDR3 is TGTGCCAGCAGCTTAAGTCCGTATGAAGCTTTCTTT.

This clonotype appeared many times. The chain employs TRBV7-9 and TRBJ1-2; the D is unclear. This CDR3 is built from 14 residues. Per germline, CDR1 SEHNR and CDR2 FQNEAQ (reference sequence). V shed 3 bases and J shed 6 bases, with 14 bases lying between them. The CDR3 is CASSLAGVIHGYTF. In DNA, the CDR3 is TGTGCCAGCAGCTTGGCAGGCGTCATTCATGGCTACACCTTC.

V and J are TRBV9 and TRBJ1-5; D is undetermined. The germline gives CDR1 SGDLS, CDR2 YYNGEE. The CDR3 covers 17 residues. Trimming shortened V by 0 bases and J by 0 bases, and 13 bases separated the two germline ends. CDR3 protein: CASSVEGGPYSNQPQHF. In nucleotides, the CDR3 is TGTGCCAGCAGCGTAGAGGGCGGACCTTATAGCAATCAGCCCCAGCATTTT.

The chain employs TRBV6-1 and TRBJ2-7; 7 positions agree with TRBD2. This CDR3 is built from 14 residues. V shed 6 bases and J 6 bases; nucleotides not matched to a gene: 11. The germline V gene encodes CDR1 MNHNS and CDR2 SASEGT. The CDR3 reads CASSDRTSDGEQYF. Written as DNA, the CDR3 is TGTGCCAGCAGCGACCGAACTAGCGACGGCGAGCAGTACTTC.

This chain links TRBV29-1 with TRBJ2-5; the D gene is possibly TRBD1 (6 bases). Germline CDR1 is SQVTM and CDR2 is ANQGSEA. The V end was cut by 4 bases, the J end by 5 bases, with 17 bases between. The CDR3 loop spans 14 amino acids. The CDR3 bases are TGCAGCGTTGGTACAGGGATCGCCGGGGAGACCCAGTACTTC. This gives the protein CSVGTGIAGETQYF.

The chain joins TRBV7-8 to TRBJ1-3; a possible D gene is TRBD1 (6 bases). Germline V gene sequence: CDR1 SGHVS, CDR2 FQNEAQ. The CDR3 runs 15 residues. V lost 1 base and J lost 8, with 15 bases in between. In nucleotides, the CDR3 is TGTGCCAGCAGCTTAGGTGTACAGGGTAGGGACACCATATATTTT. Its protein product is CASSLGVQGRDTIYF.

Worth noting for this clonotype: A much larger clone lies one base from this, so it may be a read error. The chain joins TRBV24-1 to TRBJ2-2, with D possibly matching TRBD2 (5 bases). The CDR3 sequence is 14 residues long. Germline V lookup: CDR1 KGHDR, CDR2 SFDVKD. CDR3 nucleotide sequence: TGTGCCACCAGTGATGGGCTCCGAGCCGGGGAGCCGTTTTTT. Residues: CATSDGLRAGEPFF.

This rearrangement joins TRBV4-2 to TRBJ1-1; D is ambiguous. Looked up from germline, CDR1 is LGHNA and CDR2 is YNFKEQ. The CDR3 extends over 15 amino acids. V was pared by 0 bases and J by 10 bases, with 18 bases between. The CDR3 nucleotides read TGTGCCAGCAGCCAAGATCTAGGCTTCAGGATCGGAGCTTTCTTT. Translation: CASSQDLGFRIGAFF.

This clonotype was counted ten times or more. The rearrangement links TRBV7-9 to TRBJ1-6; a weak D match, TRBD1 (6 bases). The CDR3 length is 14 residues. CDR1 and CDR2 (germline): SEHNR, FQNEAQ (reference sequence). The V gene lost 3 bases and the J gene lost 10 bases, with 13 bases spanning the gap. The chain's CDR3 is CASSFGRGVSPLHF. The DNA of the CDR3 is TGTGCCAGCAGCTTTGGCAGGGGAGTATCACCCCTCCACTTT.

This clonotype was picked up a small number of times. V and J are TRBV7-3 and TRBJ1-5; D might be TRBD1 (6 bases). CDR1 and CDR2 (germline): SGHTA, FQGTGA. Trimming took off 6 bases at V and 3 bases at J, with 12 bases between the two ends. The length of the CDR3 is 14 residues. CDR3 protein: CASSSQGLNQPQHF. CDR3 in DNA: TGTGCCAGCAGTTCCCAGGGGCTCAATCAGCCCCAGCATTTT.

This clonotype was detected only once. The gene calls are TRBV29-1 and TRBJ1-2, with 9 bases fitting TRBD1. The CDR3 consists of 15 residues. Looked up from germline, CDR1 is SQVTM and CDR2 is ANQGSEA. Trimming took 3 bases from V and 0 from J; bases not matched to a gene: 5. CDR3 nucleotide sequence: TGCAGCGTTGACAGTGGGACAGGGACTAACTATGGCTACACCTTC. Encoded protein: CSVDSGTGTNYGYTF.

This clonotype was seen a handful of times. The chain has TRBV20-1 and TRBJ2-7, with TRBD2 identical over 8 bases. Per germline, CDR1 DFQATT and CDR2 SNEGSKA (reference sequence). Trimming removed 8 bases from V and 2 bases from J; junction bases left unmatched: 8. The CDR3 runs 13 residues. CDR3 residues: CSPRLALPYEQYF. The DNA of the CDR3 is TGCAGTCCCCGACTAGCGCTCCCCTACGAGCAGTACTTC.

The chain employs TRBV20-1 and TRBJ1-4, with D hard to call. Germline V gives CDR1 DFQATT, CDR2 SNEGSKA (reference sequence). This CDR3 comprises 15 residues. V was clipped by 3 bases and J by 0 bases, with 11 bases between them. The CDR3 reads CSARELPATNEKLFF. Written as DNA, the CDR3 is TGCAGTGCTAGGGAGCTCCCCGCAACTAATGAAAAACTGTTTTTT.

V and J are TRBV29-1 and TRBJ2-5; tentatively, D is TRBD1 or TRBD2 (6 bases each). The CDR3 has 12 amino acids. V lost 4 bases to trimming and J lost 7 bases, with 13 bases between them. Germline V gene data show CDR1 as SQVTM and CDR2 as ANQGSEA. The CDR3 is CSVASWGATQYF. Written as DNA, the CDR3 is TGCAGCGTTGCAAGTTGGGGGGCGACCCAGTACTTC.

The CDR3: CASSSRQGAWEDTEAFF. For the CDR3, the DNA is TGTGCCAGCAGCTCCCGGCAGGGGGCATGGGAAGACACTGAAGCTTTCTTT. This rearrangement joins TRBV11-1 to TRBJ1-1; TRBD1 matches 8 bases. J gave up 3 bases and V 4 bases, and 13 bases lay outside the gene matches. The germline V gene encodes CDR1 SGHAT and CDR2 FQDESV (reference sequence). The CDR3 has 17 amino acids.

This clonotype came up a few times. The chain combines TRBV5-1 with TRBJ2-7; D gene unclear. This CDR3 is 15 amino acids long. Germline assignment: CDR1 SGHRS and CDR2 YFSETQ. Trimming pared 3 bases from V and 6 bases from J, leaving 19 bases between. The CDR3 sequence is CASSSGRADPSEQYF. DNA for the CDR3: TGCGCCAGCAGCTCCGGACGCGCGGATCCTAGCGAGCAGTACTTC.

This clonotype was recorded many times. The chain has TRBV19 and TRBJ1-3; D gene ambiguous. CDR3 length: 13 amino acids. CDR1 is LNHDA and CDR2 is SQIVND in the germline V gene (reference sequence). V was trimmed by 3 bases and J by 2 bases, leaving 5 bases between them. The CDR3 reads CASSMRAGNTIYF. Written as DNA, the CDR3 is TGTGCCAGTAGTATGCGTGCTGGAAACACCATATATTTT. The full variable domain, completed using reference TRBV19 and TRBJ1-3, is DGGITQSPKYLFRKEGQNVTLSCEQNLNHDAMYWYRQDPGQGLRLIYYSQIVNDFQKGDIAEGYSVSREKKESFPLTVTSAQKNPTAFYLCASSMRAGNTIYFGEGSWLTVV.

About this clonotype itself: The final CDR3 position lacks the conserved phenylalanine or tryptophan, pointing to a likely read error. This chain's CDR3 is CSARDTSGFYEQYL. In DNA form, the CDR3 reads TGCAGTGCTAGAGACACTAGCGGGTTCTACGAGCAGTACCTC. The chain joins TRBV20-1 to TRBJ2-7; 9 positions match TRBD2. The ends lost 0 bases at V and 3 bases at J; junction bases unmatched: 3. In germline, CDR1 is DFQATT, CDR2 SNEGSKA (reference sequence). This CDR3 contains 14 residues.

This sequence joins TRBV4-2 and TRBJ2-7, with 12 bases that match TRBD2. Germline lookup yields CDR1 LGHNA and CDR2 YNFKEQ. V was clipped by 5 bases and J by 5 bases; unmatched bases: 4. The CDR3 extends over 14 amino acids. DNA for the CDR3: TGTGCCAGCAGCTCCCGACTAGCGGGAGACGAGCAGTACTTC. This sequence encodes CASSSRLAGDEQYF.

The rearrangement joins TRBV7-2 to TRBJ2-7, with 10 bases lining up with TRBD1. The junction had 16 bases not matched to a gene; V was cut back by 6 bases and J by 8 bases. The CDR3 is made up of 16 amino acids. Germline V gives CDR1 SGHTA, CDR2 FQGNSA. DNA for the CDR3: TGTGCCAGCAGTCCGAATCGGGACAGGGGACAGCCCCAGCAGTACTTC. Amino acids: CASSPNRDRGQPQQYF.